This T cell receptor (beta chain) was found in a study of OX40 agonist ivuxolimab in advanced cancers. Findings and limits, study-wide: Averaged across samples, CD8+ T cells carried more expanded clones than CD4+ did. Still undetermined is the antigen specificity of the expanded peripheral T cells.

Comments on this clone: Its specificity is unknown.

This table comes from immunoSEQ multiplex PCR, and its TCRdb copy is limited to in-frame clones, with some not included. This sample has around 31,000 clones, with 88% found just once. Germline assignment: CDR1 SEHNR and CDR2 FQNEAQ (reference sequence). The CDR3 length is 16 residues. V was pared by 1 base and J by 0 bases, with 12 bases between. Peripheral blood came from all dose cohorts at three timepoints. This rearrangement joins TRBV7-9 to TRBJ2-5, with D unresolved. The sequence came from an adult with an advanced solid tumor such as melanoma, head and neck, liver or kidney cancer. The specimen was CD4+ or CD8+ T cells sorted from blood, collected in a trial of the OX40 agonist ivuxolimab. The CDR3 loop reads CASSLVIYRDQETQYF. The CDR3 nucleotides are TGTGCCAGCAGCTTAGTAATTTATAGGGACCAAGAGACCCAGTACTTC. The variable domain in full, completed from reference TRBV7-9 and TRBJ2-5, reads DTGVSQNPRHKITKRGQNVTFRCDPISEHNRLYWYRQTLGQGPEFLTYFQNEAQLEKSRLLSDRFSAERPKGSFSTLEIQRTEQGDSAMYLCASSLVIYRDQETQYFGPGTRLLVL.